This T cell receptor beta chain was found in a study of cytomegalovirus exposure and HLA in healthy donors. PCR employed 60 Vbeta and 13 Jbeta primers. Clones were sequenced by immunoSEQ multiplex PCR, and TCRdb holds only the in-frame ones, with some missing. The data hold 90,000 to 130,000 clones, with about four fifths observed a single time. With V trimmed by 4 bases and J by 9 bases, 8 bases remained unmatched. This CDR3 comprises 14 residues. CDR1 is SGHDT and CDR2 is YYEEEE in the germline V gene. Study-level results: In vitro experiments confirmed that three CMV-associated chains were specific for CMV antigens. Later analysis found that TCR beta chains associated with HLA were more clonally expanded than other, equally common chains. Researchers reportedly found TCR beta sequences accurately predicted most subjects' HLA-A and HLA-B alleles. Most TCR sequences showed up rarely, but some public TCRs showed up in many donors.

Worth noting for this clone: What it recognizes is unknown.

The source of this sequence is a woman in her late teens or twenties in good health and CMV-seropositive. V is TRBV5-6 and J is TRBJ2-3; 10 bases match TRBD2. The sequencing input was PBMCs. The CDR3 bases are TGTGCCAGCAGCGTACTAGCGGGATTGAAAACGCAGTATTTT. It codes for CASSVLAGLKTQYF.